This TCR beta chain derives from a study of blood T cell repertoires in COVID-19. Looking at the study overall: PBMCs, B-cell-depleted T cells, or T cells provided the cDNA or gDNA that made up the material.

This CDR3 spans 14 amino acids. Germline V gene sequence: CDR1 LNHDA, CDR2 SQIVND (reference sequence). Trimming pared 4 bases from V and 5 bases from J, leaving 14 bases between. In the study's own analysis: Reference gene primer amplification yielded estimated nucleated cell counts. Libraries were prepared by immunoSEQ multiplex PCR; TCRdb keeps only in-frame clonotypes and omits some of them. V, J and clone size are taken as reported in that table, and D and trimming were inferred from the DNA itself. The sample lists roughly 70,000 clones; 70% to 90% were seen once. This sequence originates from a man between 65 and 85 years old with active COVID-19. The rearrangement uses TRBV19 and TRBJ2-5, with D possibly being TRBD1 (6 bases). Sequenced material: peripheral blood. The CDR3, as DNA: TGTGCCAGTAGTAGTACAGGGATCATGGAGACCCAGTACTTC. This gives the protein CASSSTGIMETQYF.